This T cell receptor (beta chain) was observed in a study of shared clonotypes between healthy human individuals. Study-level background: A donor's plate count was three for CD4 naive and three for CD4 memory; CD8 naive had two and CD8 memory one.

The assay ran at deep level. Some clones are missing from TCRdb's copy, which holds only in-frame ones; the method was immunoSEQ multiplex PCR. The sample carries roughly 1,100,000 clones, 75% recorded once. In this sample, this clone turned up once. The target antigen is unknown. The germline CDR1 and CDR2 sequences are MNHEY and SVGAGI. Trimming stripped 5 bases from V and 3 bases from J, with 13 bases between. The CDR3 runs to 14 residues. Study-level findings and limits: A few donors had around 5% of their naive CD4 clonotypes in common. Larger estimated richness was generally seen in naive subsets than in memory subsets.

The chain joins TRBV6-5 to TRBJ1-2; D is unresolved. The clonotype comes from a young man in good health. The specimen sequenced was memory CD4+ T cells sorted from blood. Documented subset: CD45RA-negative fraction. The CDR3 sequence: CASSESTADYGYTF. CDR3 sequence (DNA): TGTGCCAGCAGTGAATCAACAGCAGACTATGGCTACACCTTC.